This T cell receptor beta chain is drawn from a study of Ad26.COV2.S vaccination and SARS-CoV-2 variants. Treatment here: some 19 received Ad26.COV2.S at low or high dose, single or two shots; about 5 received placebo; per-sample allocation not given. Repertoires come from day 63 after the first vaccine or placebo injection. The method was immunoSEQ multiplex PCR; TCRdb's version includes in-frame clones alone and lacks a portion of them. The sample shows roughly 400,000 clones, around 92% of them seen only once. CDR3 size: 15 residues. V lost 6 bases to trimming and J lost 8 bases, with 20 bases between them. Per germline, CDR1 MDHEN and CDR2 SYDVKM. Study observations and caveats: Reportedly, spike-specific CD8+ and CD4+ T cell responses achieved substantial breadth once vaccination had taken place.

A note on this clone: The antigen is undetermined.

This sequence originates from a person between 18 and 65 years old who received the Ad26.COV2.S COVID-19 vaccine or a placebo. Sequencing was performed on peripheral blood, taken in a trial of Ad26.COV2.S vaccine versus placebo. V and J are TRBV28 and TRBJ1-3, with D possibly TRBD1 on 6 matching bases. The CDR3 sequence is CASRPTVQGSDTIYF. CDR3 in DNA: TGTGCCAGCAGACCCACAGTACAGGGTTCGGACACCATATATTTT.